Listed here are 18 T cell receptor beta chains from one sample, sequenced in a study of CD8 T cells in ankylosing spondylitis. Study-level findings and limits: About 8 highly homologous variants made up a TCR beta motif that seemed to typify ankylosing spondylitis blood.

TCRdb called the 5' RACE reads again in MiXCR, with one record for every CDR3 protein. The sample yields 400,000 to 450,000 distinct CDR3 sequences, 17% seen once. These receptors have no identified antigens. The sequenced sample was blood, either unsorted or a sorted T cell fraction (not recorded which). The receptors originated from a male donor with ankylosing spondylitis.

This rearrangement joins TRBV21-1 to TRBJ1-2. TRBV21-1 has pseudogene status. The CDR3 is 13 amino acids. The CDR3 nucleotides read TGTGCCAGCAGCAAAGGTTTGGAAAAGGGCTACACCTTC. Residues: CASSKGLEKGYTF.

In its sample, this clonotype was seen a few times. The chain carries TRBV7-9 and TRBJ1-1; the D gene is possibly TRBD1 (6 bases). This CDR3 spans 15 amino acids. V was trimmed by 0 bases and J by 1 base, leaving 9 bases between them. Germline values: CDR1 SEHNR, CDR2 FQNEAQ (reference sequence). In nucleotides, the CDR3 is TGTGCCAGCAGCTTAGCCGGGACACAGAACACTGAAGCTTTCTTT. Protein sequence: CASSLAGTQNTEAFF. Variable domain in full (rest from reference TRBV7-9 and TRBJ1-1): DTGVSQNPRHKITKRGQNVTFRCDPISEHNRLYWYRQTLGQGPEFLTYFQNEAQLEKSRLLSDRFSAERPKGSFSTLEIQRTEQGDSAMYLCASSLAGTQNTEAFFGQGTRLTVV.

The V gene is TRBV27, the J gene TRBJ2-3; 7 bases are a match to TRBD2. The CDR3 covers 16 residues. Germline loops: CDR1 MNHEY, CDR2 SMNVEV (reference sequence). The V and J ends lost 6 bases and 5 bases, in that order; junction bases with no gene match: 14. This chain's CDR3 is CASRPRDWTRGDTQYF. Here the CDR3 DNA reads TGTGCCAGCAGGCCGAGGGACTGGACTAGAGGAGATACGCAGTATTTT.

The chain carries TRBV20-1 and TRBJ1-3, with 7 bases aligning to TRBD1. J lost 0 bases, V lost 6 bases, and 2 bases had no gene match. CDR1 is DFQATT and CDR2 is SNEGSKA in the germline V gene (reference sequence). CDR3 length equals 13 residues. CDR3: CSAQGVSGNTIYF. CDR3 nucleotide sequence: TGCAGTGCGCAGGGGGTCTCTGGAAACACCATATATTTT.

With regard to this clonotype: This may arise from a read error, as a much more abundant clone is one base away. This rearrangement joins TRBV12-3 or TRBV12-4 to TRBJ1-1; D is undetermined. Trimming shortened V by 5 bases and J by 1 base, and 11 bases separated the two germline ends. This CDR3 has 14 residues. The CDR3 loop reads CASSNINENTEAFF. In DNA form, the CDR3 reads TGTGCCAGCAGTAACATAAACGAGAACACTGAAGCTTTCTTT.

The chain joins TRBV25-1 to TRBJ2-7; perhaps TRBD1 as D (7 bases). V was pared by 6 bases and J by 1 base, with 10 bases between. The CDR3 consists of 13 residues. Germline CDR1 is MGHDK and CDR2 is SYGVNS. CDR3 amino acids: CASRGGQSYEQYF. DNA for the CDR3: TGTGCCAGCAGGGGGGGACAGTCCTACGAGCAGTACTTC.

This chain uses TRBV15 with TRBJ2-5; 10 bases line up with TRBD2. V lost 0 bases to trimming and J lost 2 bases; unmatched junction nucleotides: 3. The CDR3 spans 16 residues. Germline V gene data show CDR1 as LNHNV and CDR2 as YYDKDF (reference sequence). CDR3 nucleotide sequence: TGTGCCACCAGCAGAGATGGGACTAGCGCACAAGAGACCCAGTACTTC. The encoded protein is CATSRDGTSAQETQYF.

This chain joins TRBV9 and TRBJ1-5; perhaps TRBD1 as D (6 bases). Trimming took 4 bases from V and 3 from J, leaving 11 bases between them. In germline, CDR1 is SGDLS, CDR2 YYNGEE. This CDR3 has 14 residues. The CDR3: CASSSGTLNQPQHF. The CDR3 coding sequence is TGTGCCAGCAGCTCCGGGACACTCAATCAGCCCCAGCATTTT. Full variable domain (missing parts from reference TRBV9 and TRBJ1-5): DSGVTQTPKHLITATGQRVTLRCSPRSGDLSVYWYQQSLDQGLQFLIQYYNGEERAKGNILERFSAQQFPDLHSELNLSSLELGDSALYFCASSSGTLNQPQHFGDGTRLSIL.

V and J are TRBV4-3 and TRBJ1-4, with D unresolved. This CDR3 has 15 amino acids. CDR1 and CDR2 from the germline V gene are LGHNA and YSLEER. V lost 0 bases to trimming and J lost 3 bases, with 8 bases between them. CDR3 sequence: CASSQDPQSNEKLFF. The DNA of the CDR3 is TGCGCCAGCAGCCAAGACCCACAATCTAATGAAAAACTGTTTTTT.

The V call is TRBV29-1, the J call TRBJ2-1, with D possibly TRBD2 on 5 matching bases. V gave up 1 base and J gave up 7 bases, with 11 bases separating them. The V gene's germline CDR1 is SQVTM and CDR2 ANQGSEA. This CDR3 spans 13 amino acids. The DNA for the CDR3 is TGCAGCGTTGAAGGGACTTTCCTGAATGAGCAGTTCTTC. It codes for CSVEGTFLNEQFF.

The chain combines TRBV7-3 with TRBJ2-5; 10 bases are a match to TRBD2. Trimming cost V 1 base and J 5 bases; bases outside gene matches: 7. Germline-derived CDR1 and CDR2 are SGHTA and FQGTGA. The CDR3 contains 16 residues. In DNA form, the CDR3 reads TGTGCCAGCAGCTTAAGCCCAGCGGGGGGGCTGGAGACCCAGTACTTC. The encoded protein is CASSLSPAGGLETQYF.

The chain has TRBV7-9 and TRBJ2-5; 8 bases map to TRBD2. Germline V CDR1 and CDR2: SEHNR, FQNEAQ (reference sequence). Germline trimming cut 2 bases from V and 5 bases from J; bases unmatched to any gene: 7. The CDR3 spans 15 residues. CDR3 amino acids: CASSLTGGPVETQYF. The CDR3 DNA follows: TGTGCCAGCAGCTTAACGGGGGGGCCGGTTGAGACCCAGTACTTC.

A few counts support this clonotype. The rearrangement links TRBV20-1 to TRBJ1-5, with 8 bases lining up with TRBD1. Germline V gene lookup returns CDR1 DFQATT and CDR2 SNEGSKA (reference sequence). The CDR3 spans 15 residues. The V segment lost 3 bases and the J segment 4 bases; nucleotides outside the gene matches: 8. The DNA for the CDR3 is TGCAGTGCTAGCCAGACAGGGGTCGGGAATCAGCCCCAGCATTTT. Residues: CSASQTGVGNQPQHF.

This clonotype was observed a few times. This sequence joins TRBV29-1 and TRBJ1-1; D uncertain. Germline CDR1 reads SQVTM; CDR2 reads ANQGSEA. V was cut by 7 bases and J by 3 bases, with 12 bases left in between. The CDR3 sequence is 12 residues long. CDR3 loop: CSGEDGHTEAFF. For the CDR3, the DNA is TGCAGCGGGGAGGACGGGCACACTGAAGCTTTCTTT.

The V call is TRBV10-3, the J call TRBJ1-1; the match to TRBD1 covers 8 bases. The germline V gene encodes CDR1 ENHRY and CDR2 SYGVKD. This CDR3 is built from 14 residues. J was trimmed by 1 base and V by 8 bases; bases with no gene match: 6. CDR3 protein: CAISPTGENTEAFF. Written as DNA, the CDR3 is TGTGCCATCTCTCCGACAGGGGAGAACACTGAAGCTTTCTTT.

The V call is TRBV20-1, the J call TRBJ1-5, with D hard to call. Looked up from germline, CDR1 is DFQATT and CDR2 is SNEGSKA (reference sequence). The CDR3 runs 18 residues. Trimming pared 2 bases from V and 0 bases from J, leaving 20 bases between. For the CDR3, the DNA is TGCAGTGCTAGACCCAAGAAGAGGGATCCTTATAGCAATCAGCCCCAGCATTTT. Protein sequence: CSARPKKRDPYSNQPQHF.

This clonotype was seen repeatedly, ten times or more. The V call is TRBV10-3, the J call TRBJ2-5, with 8 bases aligning to TRBD2. Looked up from germline, CDR1 is ENHRY and CDR2 is SYGVKD. The trim removed 6 bases at V and 2 bases at J, leaving 5 bases unmatched. The CDR3 extends over 14 amino acids. The CDR3: CAISYGGGQETQYF. DNA of the CDR3: TGTGCCATCAGCTACGGGGGGGGACAAGAGACCCAGTACTTC.

V usage is TRBV2 and J usage is TRBJ2-7; 9 positions agree with TRBD2. The CDR3 totals 14 residues. Per germline, CDR1 SNHLY and CDR2 FYNNEI. V gave up 8 bases and J gave up 5 bases; unmatched junction bases: 10. CDR3 sequence: CASVRRGGRDEQYF. Here the CDR3 DNA reads TGTGCCAGCGTACGGCGGGGGGGCCGCGACGAGCAGTACTTC.